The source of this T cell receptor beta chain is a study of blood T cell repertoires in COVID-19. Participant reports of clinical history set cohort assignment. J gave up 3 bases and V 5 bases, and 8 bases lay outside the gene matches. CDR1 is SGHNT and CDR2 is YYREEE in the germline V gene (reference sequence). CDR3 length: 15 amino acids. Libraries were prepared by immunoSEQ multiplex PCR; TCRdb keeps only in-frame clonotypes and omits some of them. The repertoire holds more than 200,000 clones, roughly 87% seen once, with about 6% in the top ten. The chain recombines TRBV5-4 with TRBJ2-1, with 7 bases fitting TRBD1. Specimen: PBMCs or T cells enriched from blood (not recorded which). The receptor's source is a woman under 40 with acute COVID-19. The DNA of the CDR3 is TGTGCCAGCAGGTCCCGGGACAGCAACTACAATGAGCAGTTCTTC. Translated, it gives CASRSRDSNYNEQFF.